One and the same sample provided the 7 T cell receptor beta chains below, sequenced in a study of cytomegalovirus exposure and HLA in healthy donors. PCR employed 60 Vbeta and 13 Jbeta primers. The assay was immunoSEQ multiplex PCR, and TCRdb's table has in-frame clones only and misses some. The sample holds about 160,000 clones, 60% to 80% seen once. Sequenced sample: PBMCs. Receptors originate from a man in his sixties in good health and CMV-seronegative.

CDR3 coding DNA: TGTGCCAGTAGTACAGGTGGTTACAATGAGCAGTTCTTC. It yields the protein CASSTGGYNEQFF. This sequence joins TRBV19 and TRBJ2-1; no clear D gene. Germline CDR1 LNHDA, CDR2 SQIVND (reference sequence). V was cut by 4 bases and J by 4 bases, with 8 bases left in between. The CDR3 has 13 amino acids.

The V and J genes are TRBV6-5 and TRBJ2-5, with no clear D. Germline V gene sequence: CDR1 MNHEY, CDR2 SVGAGI. Trimming stripped 2 bases from V and 1 base from J, with 11 bases between. The CDR3 sequence is 15 residues long. The CDR3 is CASSYRSVVQETQYF. The CDR3 region has the DNA TGTGCCAGCAGTTACCGGTCGGTTGTCCAAGAGACCCAGTACTTC.

The genes are TRBV11-2 and TRBJ1-3; no reliable D call. Trimming took off 4 bases at V and 0 bases at J, with 4 bases between the two ends. Looked up from germline, CDR1 is SGHAT and CDR2 is FQNNGV. The CDR3 contains 13 residues. The CDR3: CASSSGSGNTIYF. In nucleotides, the CDR3 is TGTGCCAGCAGCTCAGGCTCTGGAAACACCATATATTTT.

The rearrangement links TRBV11-2 to TRBJ2-5; perhaps TRBD2 as D (5 bases). Germline CDR1 is SGHAT and CDR2 is FQNNGV. The CDR3 sequence is 13 residues long. Trimming removed 5 bases at V and 2 bases at J, with 9 bases between. CDR3 sequence (DNA): TGTGCCAGCAGCCGGGGTTCTCAAGAGACCCAGTACTTC. Its protein product is CASSRGSQETQYF.

The rearrangement uses TRBV6-5 and TRBJ1-2, with no clear D. The length of the CDR3 is 16 residues. V lost 0 bases and J lost 5, with 16 bases in between. Looked up from germline, CDR1 is MNHEY and CDR2 is SVGAGI. This CDR3 reads CASSYSMVRGSYGYTF. CDR3 DNA: TGTGCCAGCAGTTACTCGATGGTTCGCGGATCGTATGGCTACACCTTC.

This clone has only a few counts. This chain connects TRBV7-9 to TRBJ1-2, with TRBD1 matching 7 bases. The CDR3 length is 12 residues. J was trimmed by 5 bases and V by 6 bases; bases with no gene match: 3. Germline V gene sequence: CDR1 SEHNR, CDR2 FQNEAQ (reference sequence). This chain's CDR3 is CASRGTAYGYTF. In DNA, the CDR3 is TGTGCCAGCAGAGGGACAGCTTATGGCTACACCTTC.

This clone was seen a few times. The chain recombines TRBV4-2 with TRBJ1-5; D unclear. Germline V lookup: CDR1 LGHNA, CDR2 YNFKEQ. With 2 bases removed from V and 2 bases from J, the gap between germline ends came to 13 bases. The CDR3 extends over 16 amino acids. The CDR3 region is CASSQSRAGGNQPQHF. As DNA, the CDR3 is TGTGCCAGCAGCCAAAGCCGGGCCGGGGGCAATCAGCCCCAGCATTTT.